This is a list of T cell receptor beta chains from one sample in a study of cytomegalovirus exposure and HLA in healthy donors. Sequenced by immunoSEQ multiplex PCR; TCRdb stores in-frame clones only, minus some. This sample yields 75,000 to 90,000 clones, of which 65% to 80% are seen a single time; roughly 4.2% belongs to the top ten. The specimen sequenced was PBMCs. Source of these receptors: a man in his sixties in good health and CMV-seronegative. Each CDR3 is given with its conserved first and last residue. The D gene is left open where the match is weak. A row's size may be missing; if present it is once, few, many or a size class.

clone_size	d_call	v_call	j_call	cdr3_nt	cdr3_aa
few	-	TRBV4-1	TRBJ1-1	TGCGCCAGCAGCACCAGGGGAAGTGGAGCTTTCTTT	CASSTRGSGAFF
-	-	TRBV7-3	TRBJ2-1	TGTGCCAGCAGCTTATCCGGGACACCCTACAATGAGCAGTTCTTC	CASSLSGTPYNEQFF
few	-	TRBV12-5	TRBJ1-5	TGTGCTAGTGGTTTCGGTCAGCCCCAGCATTTT	CASGFGQPQHF
-	-	TRBV5-6	TRBJ1-2	TGTGCCAGCAGCTTGTGGCCTAGGAGCTATGGCTACACCTTC	CASSLWPRSYGYTF
-	-	TRBV7-2	TRBJ2-2	TGTGCCAGCAGCTCCCAATGGAGGAATACCGGGGAGCTGTTTTTT	CASSSQWRNTGELFF
few	TRBD2	TRBV13	TRBJ2-3	TGTGCCAGCAGCGCGGGACTATCAGATACGCAGTATTTT	CASSAGLSDTQYF
few	-	TRBV7-9	TRBJ2-7	TGTGCCAGCAGCACCACAGGGTTTGGCTACGAGCAGTACTTC	CASSTTGFGYEQYF
once	TRBD2	TRBV5-1	TRBJ2-1	TGCGCCAGCAGCTCCCTTAGCGGGGGCTCGTACAATGAGCAGTTCTTC	CASSSLSGGSYNEQFF
-	-	TRBV27	TRBJ1-6	TGTGCCAGCAGTTTATGGGCCTCCTATAATTCACCCCTCCACTTT	CASSLWASYNSPLHF
-	TRBD1	TRBV7-9	TRBJ2-7	TGTGCCAGCAGCACCAGGACAGGGGGCGCATCCTACGAGCAGTACTTC	CASSTRTGGASYEQYF
-	-	TRBV30	TRBJ2-7	TGTGCCTGGGGACCATATGGGGGCAAAAACGAGCAGTACTTC	CAWGPYGGKNEQYF
once	TRBD2	TRBV5-1	TRBJ2-7	TGCGCCAGCAGCTTGACGACTAGCGGAAGTTACGAGCAGTACTTC	CASSLTTSGSYEQYF
-	TRBD1	TRBV7-9	TRBJ1-2	TGTTCCAGCAGCTTGGGGACAGGCTCCTATGGCTACACCTTC	CSSSLGTGSYGYTF
-	-	TRBV6-6	TRBJ1-1	TGTGCCAGCAGTCTACGGGGAGGGGGGACTGAAGCTTTCTTT	CASSLRGGGTEAFF
-	-	TRBV6-6	TRBJ1-6	TGTGCCAGCAGCTCCCGGGTTGGCTCACCCCTCCACTTT	CASSSRVGSPLHF
-	-	TRBV6-1	TRBJ2-2	TGTGCCAGCAGTGAAGCTTCCGGGGTCACCGGGGAGCTGTTTTTT	CASSEASGVTGELFF
-	-	TRBV12-5	TRBJ1-2	TGTGCTAGTGCCTGGGGAGGCGGTGGCTACACCTTC	CASAWGGGGYTF
-	TRBD2	TRBV6-5	TRBJ2-3	TGTGCCAGCAGTTACGTGCCGGGGGGGGGCACAGATACGCAGTATTTT	CASSYVPGGGTDTQYF
few	-	TRBV5-1	TRBJ1-5	TGCGCCAGCAGCTTTGAGGGCAGCCAGCCCCAGCATTTT	CASSFEGSQPQHF
-	-	TRBV6-6	TRBJ1-1	TGTGCCAGCAGGCTCGAGTGGGGGGGGAACACTGAAGCTTTCTTT	CASRLEWGGNTEAFF
few	-	TRBV4-1	TRBJ2-6	TGCGCCAGCAGCCAGAGGACAGATCAGCCGGTCTCTGGGGCCAACGTCCTGACTTTC	CASSQRTDQPVSGANVLTF
few	TRBD1	TRBV5-1	TRBJ1-6	TGCGCCAGCAGCCCCGGACAAAACAGGGGTAATTCACCCCTCCACTTT	CASSPGQNRGNSPLHF
-	TRBD2	TRBV7-3	TRBJ2-4	TGTGCCAGCAGCTTACCGATAGCGGGGGAGGGCGAACTAGCCAAAAACATTCAGTACTTC	CASSLPIAGEGELAKNIQYF
-	TRBD2	TRBV27	TRBJ2-3	TGTGCCAGCAGTCAGCGGGGCGGGTCAAATACGCAGTATTTT	CASSQRGGSNTQYF
-	-	TRBV5-5	TRBJ1-6	TGTGCCAGCAGCTTGCTGGGGGGGTATAATTCACCCCTCCACTTT	CASSLLGGYNSPLHF
-	TRBD1	TRBV7-3	TRBJ1-1	TGTGCCAGCAGCCGTACAGGGGGCTCTACTGAAGCTTTCTTT	CASSRTGGSTEAFF
-	-	TRBV18	TRBJ1-1	TGTGCCAGCTCACCGGGGGGGGATGACACTGAAGCTTTCTTT	CASSPGGDDTEAFF
-	TRBD2	TRBV19	TRBJ2-7	TGTGCCAGTAGTATCACTGGCGGGGGGGATTACGAGCAGTACTTC	CASSITGGGDYEQYF
few	TRBD2	TRBV30	TRBJ2-7	TGTGCCTGGAGTGTGGGACTAGCGGCTATCTACGAGCAGTACTTC	CAWSVGLAAIYEQYF
-	TRBD2	TRBV5-1	TRBJ2-1	TGCGCCAGCAGCTTGGCCTTGGGGAGGGATGAGCAGTTCTTC	CASSLALGRDEQFF
-	-	TRBV11-1	TRBJ1-5	TGTGCCAGCAGCGGTGACAGATATCAGCCCCAGCATTTT	CASSGDRYQPQHF
-	TRBD2	TRBV9	TRBJ2-3	TGTGCCAGCAGCGCTTCTAGCGGGGGTACCACAGATACGCAGTATTTT	CASSASSGGTTDTQYF
-	-	TRBV4-1	TRBJ2-7	TGCGCCAGCAAGGTAGGGCAGGGTGTTGGCGAGCAGTACTTC	CASKVGQGVGEQYF
-	-	TRBV30	TRBJ1-5	TGTGCCTGGAATCAGGGGCAAGGGGATCAGCCCCAGCATTTT	CAWNQGQGDQPQHF
few	-	TRBV9	TRBJ2-1	TGTGCCAGCAGCCCCTGGGGACTCCCTAGCTCCTACAATGAGCAGTTCTTC	CASSPWGLPSSYNEQFF
-	TRBD2	TRBV18	TRBJ2-3	TGTGCCAGTCCACAGTCGGGGACTAACACAGATACGCAGTATTTT	CASPQSGTNTDTQYF
-	TRBD1	TRBV7-6	TRBJ1-3	TGTGCCAGCAGCTTACCGGGACAGGGGGAGCACACCATATATTTT	CASSLPGQGEHTIYF
-	-	TRBV7-9	TRBJ1-2	TGTGCCAGCAGCTTTACGGACTATGGCTACACCTTC	CASSFTDYGYTF
-	-	TRBV18	TRBJ1-1	TGTGCCAGCTCAGAGAGAGAAGCTTTCTTT	CASSEREAFF
-	-	TRBV7-5	TRBJ2-7	TGTGCCAGAAGGACGACAGGGGTCGCCTACGAGCAGTACTTC	CARRTTGVAYEQYF
few	TRBD1	TRBV5-6	TRBJ1-1	TGTGCCAGCAGCTTGGTCCAGGGGGCCGCTTTCTTT	CASSLVQGAAFF
-	TRBD1	TRBV11-2	TRBJ1-2	TGTGCCAGCAGCTTAGGTCAGGGGGCGAATCGCTATGGCTACACCTTC	CASSLGQGANRYGYTF